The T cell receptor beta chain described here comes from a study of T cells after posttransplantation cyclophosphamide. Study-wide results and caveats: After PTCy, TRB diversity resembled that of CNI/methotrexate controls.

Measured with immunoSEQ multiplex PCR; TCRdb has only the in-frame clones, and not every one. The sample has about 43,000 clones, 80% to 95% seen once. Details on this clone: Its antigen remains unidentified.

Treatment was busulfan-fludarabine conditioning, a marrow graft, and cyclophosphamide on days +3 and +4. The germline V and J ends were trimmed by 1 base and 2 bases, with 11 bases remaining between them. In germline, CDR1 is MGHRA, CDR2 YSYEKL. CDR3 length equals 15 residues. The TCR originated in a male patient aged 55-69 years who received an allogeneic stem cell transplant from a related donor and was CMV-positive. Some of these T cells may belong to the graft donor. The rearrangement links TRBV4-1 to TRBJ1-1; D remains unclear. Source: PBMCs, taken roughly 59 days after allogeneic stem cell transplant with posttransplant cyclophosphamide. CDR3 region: CASSQVGELNTEAFF. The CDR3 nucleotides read TGCGCCAGCAGCCAAGTTGGGGAGCTTAACACTGAAGCTTTCTTT.